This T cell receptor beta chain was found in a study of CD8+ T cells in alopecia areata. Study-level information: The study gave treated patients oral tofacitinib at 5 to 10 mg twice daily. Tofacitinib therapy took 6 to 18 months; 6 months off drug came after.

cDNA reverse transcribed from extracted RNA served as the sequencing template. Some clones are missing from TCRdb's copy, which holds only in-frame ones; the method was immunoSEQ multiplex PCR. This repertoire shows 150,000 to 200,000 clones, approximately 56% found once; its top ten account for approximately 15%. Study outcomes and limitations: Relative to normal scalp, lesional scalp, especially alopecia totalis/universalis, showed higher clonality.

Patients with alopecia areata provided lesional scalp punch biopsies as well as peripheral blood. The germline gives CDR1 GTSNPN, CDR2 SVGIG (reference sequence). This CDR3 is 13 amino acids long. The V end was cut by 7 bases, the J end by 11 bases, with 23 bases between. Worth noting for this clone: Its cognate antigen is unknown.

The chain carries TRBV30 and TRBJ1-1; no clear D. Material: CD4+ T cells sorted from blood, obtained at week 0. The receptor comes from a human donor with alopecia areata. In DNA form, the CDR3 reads TGTGCCTCCCTATTGGACCCGCGGCCGGGGGCTTTCTTT. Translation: CASLLDPRPGAFF.